This T cell receptor (beta chain) was obtained from a study of blood T cell repertoires in COVID-19. Source study methods: Estimates of nucleated cell counts were drawn from the amplification of reference gene primers. TCRdb keeps only in-frame clones here, not all; method: immunoSEQ multiplex PCR. V, J and clone size are those of that table, while D and trimming were read from the DNA. Counted here are 93,000 or so clones, approximately 84% occurring once; the ten biggest clones make up 13%. CDR1 and CDR2 from the germline V gene are LNHDA and SQIVND (reference sequence). The CDR3 spans 16 residues. Trimming at V came to 6 bases and at J to 2 bases, leaving 10 bases not matched to a gene.

This receptor was identified in a human donor in a cohort sampled during active or convalescent COVID-19. Sequencing input: peripheral blood. The chain is built from TRBV19 and TRBJ2-3; 8 bases are shared with TRBD2. The CDR3 DNA is TGTGCCAGTAGAGATAGCGGGGTGAAGAACACAGATACGCAGTATTTT. It encodes CASRDSGVKNTDTQYF. Full variable domain (missing parts from reference TRBV19 and TRBJ2-3): DGGITQSPKYLFRKEGQNVTLSCEQNLNHDAMYWYRQDPGQGLRLIYYSQIVNDFQKGDIAEGYSVSREKKESFPLTVTSAQKNPTAFYLCASRDSGVKNTDTQYFGPGTRLTVL.